This section outlines one T cell receptor (beta chain) sequence together with its context. In the original processing: By means of reference gene primer amplification, nucleated cell counts were estimated. This table comes from immunoSEQ multiplex PCR, and its TCRdb copy is limited to in-frame clones, with some not included. From that table come the V and J calls and clone size; the DNA was used to work out D and trimming. The sample contains roughly 150,000 clones, roughly 80% of which appear only once. The entry originates in a study of blood T cell repertoires in COVID-19. Study at large: Italy, Spain and the United States were the sources of the convalescent and acute COVID-19 samples.

V dropped 4 bases and J dropped 6; count of bases not matched to a gene: 9. This CDR3 is 16 amino acids long. Looked up from germline, CDR1 is LGHDT and CDR2 is YNNKEL (reference sequence). This TCR was recovered from a middle-aged man with active or convalescent COVID-19. This rearrangement joins TRBV3-1 (or the pseudogene TRBV3-2) to TRBJ2-7, with 13 bases fitting TRBD2. The sample was peripheral blood. The CDR3 DNA is TGTGCCAGCAGCCCCAGACTAGCGGGGGGAGTAGGCGAGCAGTACTTC. Encoded protein: CASSPRLAGGVGEQYF.